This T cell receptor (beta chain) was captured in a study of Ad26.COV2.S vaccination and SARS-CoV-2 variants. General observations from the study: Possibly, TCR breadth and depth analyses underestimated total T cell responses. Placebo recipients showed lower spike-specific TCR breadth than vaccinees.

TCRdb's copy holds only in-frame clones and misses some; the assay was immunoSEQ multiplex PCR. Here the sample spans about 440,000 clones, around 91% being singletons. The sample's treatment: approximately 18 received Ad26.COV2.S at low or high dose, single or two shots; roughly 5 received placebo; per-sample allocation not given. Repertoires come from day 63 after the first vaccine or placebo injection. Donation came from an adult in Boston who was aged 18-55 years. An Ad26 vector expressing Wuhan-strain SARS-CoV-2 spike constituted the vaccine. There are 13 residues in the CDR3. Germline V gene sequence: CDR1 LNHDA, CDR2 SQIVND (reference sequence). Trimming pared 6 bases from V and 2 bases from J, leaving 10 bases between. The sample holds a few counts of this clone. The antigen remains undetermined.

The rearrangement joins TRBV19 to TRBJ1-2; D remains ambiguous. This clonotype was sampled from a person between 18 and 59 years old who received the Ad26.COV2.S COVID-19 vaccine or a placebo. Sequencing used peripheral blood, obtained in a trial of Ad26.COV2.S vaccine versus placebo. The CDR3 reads CASSPDYNYGYTF. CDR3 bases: TGTGCCAGTAGCCCGGACTACAACTATGGCTACACCTTC.